The 9 T cell receptor beta chains listed next were all sequenced from one sample in a study of identifying expanded T cells in peripheral blood. Data came from immunoSEQ multiplex PCR; TCRdb stores just in-frame clones and leaves some out. The data hold approximately 90,000 clones, with approximately 86% observed a single time. Sequenced material: blood. These receptors originate from a person aged 18 to 70 in good health.

This clone is a singleton in its sample. The chain links TRBV2 to TRBJ1-2, with D uncertain. Trimming took 1 base from V and 5 from J, leaving 8 bases between them. The germline V gene encodes CDR1 SNHLY and CDR2 FYNNEI. This CDR3 spans 13 amino acids. DNA for the CDR3: TGTGCCAGCAGTGAAGGACATATGTATGGCTACACCTTC. The encoded protein is CASSEGHMYGYTF. The variable domain in full, completed from reference TRBV2 and TRBJ1-2, reads EPEVTQTPSHQVTQMGQEVILRCVPISNHLYFYWYRQILGQKVEFLVSFYNNEISEKSEIFDDQFSVERPDGSNFTLKIRSTKLEDSAMYFCASSEGHMYGYTFGSGTRLTVV.

CDR3 sequence (DNA): TGTGCCAGCAGCTTACCCCCTTGGGGACAGGGGTCCTACGAGCAGTACTTC. It codes for CASSLPPWGQGSYEQYF. This rearrangement joins TRBV11-2 to TRBJ2-7, with 10 nucleotides matching TRBD1. Germline trimming cut 2 bases from V and 1 base from J; bases unmatched to any gene: 8. This CDR3 is built from 17 residues. CDR1 and CDR2 from the germline V gene are SGHAT and FQNNGV.

The chain carries TRBV9 and TRBJ1-1; possible D gene TRBD1, 6 bases. This CDR3 contains 14 residues. The V end lost 2 bases, the J end lost 3 bases, and 11 bases lay between the germline ends. Germline V gives CDR1 SGDLS, CDR2 YYNGEE. CDR3 nucleotide sequence: TGTGCCAGCAGCGTCAACTCAGGGGACACTGAAGCTTTCTTT. As protein: CASSVNSGDTEAFF.

J is TRBJ2-2 and V is TRBV4-3; no definite D call. Trimming left V 4 bases short and J 1 base short, with 13 bases between. CDR1 and CDR2 (germline): LGHNA, YSLEER. The CDR3 consists of 16 residues. The CDR3: CASSPFVNRNTGELFF. In DNA, the CDR3 is TGCGCCAGCAGCCCGTTCGTAAACAGGAACACCGGGGAGCTGTTTTTT.

V is TRBV13 and J is TRBJ2-7; D is uncertain. V lost 0 bases, J lost 4 bases, and 25 bases lay in between. CDR1 and CDR2 (germline): PRHDT, FYEKMQ (reference sequence). The CDR3 is 19 residues long. CDR3 residues: CASSLGGLGFSRLRYEQYF. The CDR3 DNA reads as TGTGCCAGCAGCTTAGGTGGGTTAGGGTTTTCTCGTCTTAGATACGAGCAGTACTTC.

CDR3 loop: CASKETQYF. CDR3 in DNA: TGTGCCAGCAAGGAGACCCAGTACTTC. The V and J genes are TRBV2 and TRBJ2-5; D is unclear. The CDR3 has 9 residues. V lost 7 bases and J lost 5, with 2 bases in between. CDR1 and CDR2 from the germline V gene are SNHLY and FYNNEI.

The rearrangement links TRBV6-1 to TRBJ1-5, with TRBD1 as a possible D gene (5 bases). Germline CDR1 reads MNHNS; CDR2 reads SASEGT. CDR3 size: 15 residues. Trimming stripped 6 bases from V and 0 bases from J, with 12 bases between. CDR3 nucleotide sequence: TGTGCCAGCAGCGGTTTGACAGATAGCAATCAGCCCCAGCATTTT. Protein: CASSGLTDSNQPQHF.

The chain has TRBV2 and TRBJ1-4; D may be TRBD1 (6 bases). The V end was cut by 4 bases, the J end by 6 bases, with 15 bases between. The CDR3 covers 15 residues. CDR1 is SNHLY, CDR2 FYNNEI, per germline. The CDR3 spells CASSAADSRDEKLFF. The CDR3 nucleotides read TGTGCCAGCAGTGCCGCGGACAGCCGAGATGAAAAACTGTTTTTT.

The V and J genes are TRBV30 and TRBJ1-2; D remains unclear. The germline CDR1 and CDR2 sequences are GTSNPN and SVGIG (reference sequence). Trimming cost V 0 bases and J 11 bases, with 19 bases left between them. The CDR3 totals 14 residues. CDR3: CAWSVKIEGRGYTF. The CDR3 DNA reads TGTGCCTGGAGTGTAAAAATAGAAGGACGTGGTTACACCTTC.